One sample yielded the 18 T cell receptor beta chains listed below, sequenced in a study of T cells in Graves' hyperthyroidism and ophthalmopathy. There were TCR beta CDR3 regions amplified from RNA transcripts. The TCR CDR3 was amplified in a first-round RT-PCR using the HTBI primer set. TCRdb redid the calling of the multiplex PCR reads with MiXCR, one entry per CDR3 protein. The data hold fewer than 650,000 distinct CDR3 sequences, with roughly 14% observed a single time. What was sequenced was blood. The receptors derive from a middle-aged woman with Graves' ophthalmopathy.

There are many counts of this clonotype. The chain is built from TRBV28 and TRBJ2-7; TRBD2 matches at 8 bases. CDR3 size: 16 residues. With V trimmed by 0 bases and J by 5 bases, 9 bases remained unmatched. CDR1 MDHEN and CDR2 SYDVKM come from the germline V gene. CDR3 nucleotide sequence: TGTGCCAGCAGTTTATGGGCTCCGGGACTAGTTGACGAGCAGTACTTC. Translation gives CASSLWAPGLVDEQYF.

The chain has TRBV20-1 and TRBJ2-1; D might be TRBD2 (6 bases). The CDR3 runs 13 residues. Germline V lookup: CDR1 DFQATT, CDR2 SNEGSKA (reference sequence). The germline V and J ends were trimmed by 5 bases and 3 bases, with 11 bases remaining between them. CDR3 in amino acids: CSAPPGLYNEQFF. The DNA for the CDR3 is TGCAGTGCTCCACCGGGACTCTACAATGAGCAGTTCTTC.

This clonotype was counted ten times or more. The chain links TRBV7-9 to TRBJ2-7; possibly TRBD2 for D (7 bases). The CDR3 totals 17 residues. Trimming took 6 bases from V and 1 from J, leaving 22 bases between them. CDR1 is SEHNR, CDR2 FQNEAQ, per germline (reference sequence). CDR3 bases: TGTGCCAGCAGTTACGGGGGGCCGGGGACACGTTCCTACGAGCAGTACTTC. Protein sequence: CASSYGGPGTRSYEQYF.

There are many counts of this clonotype. The V gene is TRBV27, the J gene TRBJ2-1; 8 bases align to TRBD2. The CDR3 extends over 14 amino acids. V shed 8 bases and J 5 bases; nucleotides not matched to a gene: 8. From germline, CDR1 is MNHEY and CDR2 SMNVEV (reference sequence). CDR3 residues: CASSDLAGDNEQFF. The DNA for the CDR3 is TGTGCCAGCTCGGATCTAGCGGGCGACAATGAGCAGTTCTTC.

Ten or more counts support this clonotype. The V gene is TRBV12-5, the J gene TRBJ2-2; 7 nucleotides line up with TRBD1. The CDR3 loop spans 15 amino acids. CDR1 and CDR2 from the germline V gene are LGHNT and FRNRAP. The junction had 4 bases not matched to a gene; V was cut back by 3 bases and J by 3 bases. In nucleotides, the CDR3 is TGTGCTAGTGGTTTAGGACAGGTTTACACCGGGGAGCTGTTTTTT. Protein: CASGLGQVYTGELFF.

This clonotype was seen at least ten times. V and J are TRBV6-1 and TRBJ2-5; TRBD2 matches 8 bases. Germline assignment: CDR1 MNHNS and CDR2 SASEGT. CDR3 length: 14 amino acids. The V and J ends lost 2 bases and 6 bases, in that order; junction bases with no gene match: 5. Written as DNA, the CDR3 is TGTGCCAGCAGTGAATCGGGGGGGCGTAAGACCCAGTACTTC. As protein: CASSESGGRKTQYF.

This clonotype was counted many times. The chain links TRBV5-1 to TRBJ2-7; weak D call: TRBD2 (6 bases). V was clipped by 3 bases and J by 4 bases, with 20 bases between them. Germline values: CDR1 SGHRS, CDR2 YFSETQ. The CDR3 is made up of 16 amino acids. CDR3 DNA: TGCGCCAGCAGCTCGGCCCCGGCGCGGGATCGGTACGAGCAGTACTTC. As protein: CASSSAPARDRYEQYF.

This clonotype was seen many times. V is TRBV19 and J is TRBJ1-1, with D possibly being TRBD1 (5 bases). The V gene's germline CDR1 is LNHDA and CDR2 SQIVND (reference sequence). This CDR3 contains 15 residues. Trimming stripped 1 base from V and 1 base from J, with 10 bases between. DNA for the CDR3: TGTGCCAGTAGTATAGGGTTTGGGGGGAACACTGAAGCTTTCTTT. The encoded protein is CASSIGFGGNTEAFF.

This clonotype was recorded many times. This chain connects TRBV18 to TRBJ1-2, with a weak D call TRBD1 (6 bases). Trimming left V 0 bases short and J 8 bases short, with 10 bases between. This CDR3 is built from 13 residues. Germline CDR1 KGHSH, CDR2 LQKENI. In nucleotides, the CDR3 is TGTGCCAGCTCACCACCGGGGGCGATGGGCTACACCTTC. Translated, it gives CASSPPGAMGYTF.

This chain uses TRBV2 with TRBJ2-6; D is unresolved. The CDR3 has 16 amino acids. Germline assignment: CDR1 SNHLY and CDR2 FYNNEI. Between the trimmed V and J ends, which lost 1 base and 1 base, there was a span of 8 bases. CDR3 in DNA: TGTGCCAGCAGTGAAGTCCCCAGGTCTGGGGCCAACGTCCTGACTTTC. As protein: CASSEVPRSGANVLTF.

This clonotype was counted many times. This chain links TRBV7-8 with TRBJ2-7; TRBD2 agrees at 8 bases. Looked up from germline, CDR1 is SGHVS and CDR2 is FQNEAQ. The CDR3 runs 15 residues. The V gene end was trimmed by 5 bases and the J gene end by 2 bases; junction bases not matched to a gene: 8. CDR3 residues: CASSPGGAGAYEQYF. CDR3 sequence (DNA): TGTGCCAGCAGCCCGGGGGGAGCGGGGGCCTACGAGCAGTACTTC.

This clonotype has a count of ten or more. The V call is TRBV6-2 or TRBV6-3, the J call TRBJ1-5; the match to TRBD1 covers 7 bases. Looked up from germline, CDR1 is MNHEY and CDR2 is SVGEGT. Trimming took 2 bases from V and 0 from J; bases not matched to a gene: 13. The CDR3 has 19 amino acids. CDR3 sequence: CASSYLSVTGSHSNQPQHF. The CDR3 bases are TGTGCCAGCAGTTACCTTAGCGTGACAGGGAGTCATAGCAATCAGCCCCAGCATTTT.

There are a few counts of this clonotype. The gene calls are TRBV5-1 and TRBJ2-7; D not resolved. With 5 bases removed from V and 2 bases from J, the gap between germline ends came to 14 bases. Germline V gives CDR1 SGHRS, CDR2 YFSETQ. The CDR3 consists of 14 residues. CDR3 protein: CASRTSDGAYEQYF. For the CDR3, the DNA is TGCGCCAGCAGGACCTCGGACGGAGCCTACGAGCAGTACTTC.

This chain connects TRBV7-2 to TRBJ1-1; D is possibly TRBD1 (5 bases). This CDR3 region has 14 residues. Germline CDR1 reads SGHTA; CDR2 reads FQGNSA. The V end was cut by 3 bases, the J end by 3 bases, with 11 bases between. DNA for the CDR3: TGTGCCAGCAGCTTCGACAGATCCTACACTGAAGCTTTCTTT. Encoded protein: CASSFDRSYTEAFF. The full variable domain, its missing parts supplied by reference TRBV7-2 and TRBJ1-1, is GAGVSQSPSNKVTEKGKDVELRCDPISGHTALYWYRQSLGQGLEFLIYFQGNSAPDKSGLPSDRFSAERTGGSVSTLTIQRTQQEDSAVYLCASSFDRSYTEAFFGQGTRLTVV.

This clonotype was recorded a few times. This sequence joins TRBV6-1 and TRBJ2-7; TRBD1 is a possible D gene (5 bases). This CDR3 has 13 residues. Germline assignment: CDR1 MNHNS and CDR2 SASEGT. The ends were cut back, 7 bases at V and 0 bases at J, with 10 bases in the middle. The CDR3 here is CASKPGNSYEQYF. The CDR3 DNA sequence: TGTGCCAGCAAACCAGGGAACTCCTACGAGCAGTACTTC.

In its sample, this clonotype was seen many times. The rearrangement uses TRBV27 and TRBJ1-5; D gene unclear. From germline, CDR1 is MNHEY and CDR2 SMNVEV (reference sequence). The CDR3 spans 14 residues. Deletions cut 3 bases from V and 6 bases from J, with 12 bases between. As DNA, the CDR3 is TGTGCCAGCAGTTTTTCTGGGCGGGCTCAGCCCCAGCATTTT. It yields the protein CASSFSGRAQPQHF.

This clonotype showed up many times. The V gene is TRBV24-1, the J gene TRBJ2-2; the D call may be TRBD1 or TRBD2 (6 bases each). V lost 2 bases, J lost 1 base, and 10 bases lay in between. The CDR3 is 16 amino acids. Per germline, CDR1 KGHDR and CDR2 SFDVKD. The CDR3 bases are TGTGCCACCAGTGATTATGGAGGGGGGAACACCGGGGAGCTGTTTTTT. The encoded protein is CATSDYGGGNTGELFF.

This clonotype was detected many times. The chain links TRBV29-1 to TRBJ1-1, with D uncertain. The V gene's germline CDR1 is SQVTM and CDR2 ANQGSEA. This CDR3 contains 11 residues. Trimming stripped 4 bases from V and 7 bases from J, with 10 bases between. CDR3 DNA sequence: TGCAGCGTTGCCTATACCGGTGAAGCTTTCTTT. Amino acid sequence: CSVAYTGEAFF.